Each of the 16 T cell receptor beta chains below was sequenced from the same sample in a study of beta chain features in type 1 diabetes. What was sequenced were expressed TCRB transcripts, since all of the isolated RNA had been reverse transcribed. The method was immunoSEQ multiplex PCR; TCRdb's version includes in-frame clones alone and lacks a portion of them. The sample has around 19,000 clones, about 50% seen once. Sequenced input: stem cell memory CD4+ T cells from blood. These receptors were collected from a man aged 18 to 30 in good health.

This clone has only one observation. The chain uses TRBV7-3 and TRBJ2-1, with TRBD2 matching over 13 bases. Germline V lookup: CDR1 SGHTA, CDR2 FQGTGA. The CDR3 consists of 18 residues. The V and J ends lost 5 bases and 2 bases, in that order; junction bases with no gene match: 9. This chain's CDR3 is CASSPPGLAGVAYNEQFF. DNA for the CDR3: TGTGCCAGCAGCCCCCCCGGACTAGCGGGAGTAGCCTACAATGAGCAGTTCTTC.

This chain connects TRBV7-9 to TRBJ1-1; D unclear. Germline CDR1 SEHNR, CDR2 FQNEAQ (reference sequence). The CDR3 spans 16 residues. Trimming shortened V by 1 base and J by 3 bases, and 15 bases separated the two germline ends. The CDR3 here is CASSLVLGRGDTEAFF. CDR3 coding DNA: TGTGCCAGCAGCTTAGTTCTGGGTCGAGGTGACACTGAAGCTTTCTTT.

V usage is TRBV4-2 and J usage is TRBJ2-5; D call uncertain. CDR3 length: 15 amino acids. Per the germline V gene, CDR1 is LGHNA and CDR2 is YNFKEQ. V was cut by 0 bases and J by 5 bases, with 13 bases left in between. DNA for the CDR3: TGTGCCAGCAGCCAAGATCGGCCGGGTTTGGAGACCCAGTACTTC. Its protein is CASSQDRPGLETQYF.

This clone has only one observation. The V gene is TRBV11-2, the J gene TRBJ2-1, with 9 bases that match TRBD1. From germline, CDR1 is SGHAT and CDR2 FQNNGV. V lost 1 base and J lost 8; bases outside the gene matches: 9. The CDR3 length is 16 residues. The CDR3 DNA reads as TGTGCCAGCAGCTTAGTTAGGGACAGGGTCCGGCATGAGCAGTTCTTC. Translation gives CASSLVRDRVRHEQFF.

This chain uses TRBV15 with TRBJ2-7; 7 nucleotides agree with TRBD1. CDR3 size: 13 residues. Germline CDR1 is LNHNV and CDR2 is YYDKDF (reference sequence). V was clipped by 9 bases and J by 3 bases; unmatched bases: 8. The CDR3 sequence is CATQQGQNYEQYF. The CDR3 DNA reads as TGTGCCACTCAGCAGGGACAGAACTACGAGCAGTACTTC.

V is TRBV19 and J is TRBJ2-7, with 10 bases identical to TRBD1. CDR1 is LNHDA and CDR2 is SQIVND in the germline V gene (reference sequence). The ends lost 6 bases at V and 2 bases at J; junction bases unmatched: 1. This CDR3 comprises 13 residues. CDR3 loop: CASRDRGTYEQYF. DNA of the CDR3: TGTGCCAGTAGGGACAGGGGGACCTACGAGCAGTACTTC.

This chain links TRBV29-1 with TRBJ1-1, with D maybe TRBD1 (5 bases). This CDR3 is built from 15 residues. Germline-derived CDR1 and CDR2 are SQVTM and ANQGSEA. Trimming pared 8 bases from V and 7 bases from J, leaving 26 bases between. The CDR3 is CSTNAGGEGVLEAFF. The CDR3 DNA is TGCAGCACAAACGCGGGCGGGGAAGGGGTTCTTGAAGCTTTCTTT.

V gene TRBV2 combines with J gene TRBJ2-2; TRBD1 might be the D (6 bases). CDR1 and CDR2 from the germline V gene are SNHLY and FYNNEI. The CDR3 is made up of 17 amino acids. The ends were cut back, 7 bases at V and 1 base at J, with 19 bases in the middle. The CDR3 region is CASKGVMGPENTGELFF. DNA of the CDR3: TGTGCCAGCAAGGGGGTTATGGGGCCAGAGAACACCGGGGAGCTGTTTTTT.

The chain employs TRBV19 and TRBJ2-2; the D is unclear. Germline V CDR1 and CDR2: LNHDA, SQIVND (reference sequence). The germline V and J ends were trimmed by 8 bases and 1 base, with 2 bases remaining between them. This CDR3 is 11 amino acids long. CDR3 nucleotide sequence: TGTGCCAGTCTGAACACCGGGGAGCTGTTTTTT. This encodes CASLNTGELFF.

The chain combines TRBV18 with TRBJ1-1, with 10 bases identical to TRBD1. Germline V CDR1 and CDR2: KGHSH, LQKENI. J was trimmed by 1 base and V by 5 bases; bases with no gene match: 16. The CDR3 has 19 residues. CDR3 sequence (DNA): TGTGCCAGCTCATCGGTCAGAGCCGGGACAGGGGCAAGGAACACTGAAGCTTTCTTT. This translates into CASSSVRAGTGARNTEAFF. The whole variable domain, remainder taken from reference TRBV18 and TRBJ1-1, is NAGVMQNPRHLVRRRGQEARLRCSPMKGHSHVYWYRQLPEEGLKFMVYLQKENIIDESGMPKERFSAEFPKEGPSILRIQQVVRGDSAAYFCASSSVRAGTGARNTEAFFGQGTRLTVV.

The rearrangement links TRBV7-2 to TRBJ1-5, with D tentatively TRBD1 (6 bases). Per the germline V gene, CDR1 is SGHTA and CDR2 is FQGNSA. CDR3 length: 16 residues. The V end was cut by 2 bases, the J end by 10 bases, with 21 bases between. CDR3 DNA: TGTGCCAGCAGCTTATTTGGGCAGGGGAACGGCCACCCCCAGCATTTT. Protein: CASSLFGQGNGHPQHF.

The J gene is TRBJ2-3, the V gene TRBV25-1; 8 nucleotides align to TRBD2. The germline V gene has CDR1 MGHDK and CDR2 SYGVNS. V lost 7 bases and J lost 2; bases outside the gene matches: 5. The CDR3 is 14 amino acids. The DNA for the CDR3 is TGTGCCAGCACTCCGGGACTAGACACAGATACGCAGTATTTT. This sequence encodes CASTPGLDTDTQYF. The variable domain in full, with the rest retrieved from reference TRBV25-1 and TRBJ2-3, is EADIYQTPRYLVIGTGKKITLECSQTMGHDKMYWYQQDPGMELHLIHYSYGVNSTEKGDLSSESTVSRIRTEHFPLTLESARPSHTSQYLCASTPGLDTDTQYFGPGTRLTVL.

The chain uses TRBV29-1 and TRBJ2-7; 7 nucleotides match TRBD1. Trimming at V came to 8 bases and at J to 3 bases, leaving 7 bases not matched to a gene. The CDR3 extends over 12 amino acids. Germline CDR1 reads SQVTM; CDR2 reads ANQGSEA. The CDR3 DNA sequence: TGCAGCATCCTGACAGGGCTCTACGAGCAGTACTTC. This translates into CSILTGLYEQYF.

A few counts support this clone. The gene calls are TRBV30 and TRBJ2-5; no definite D call. The CDR3 is 13 amino acids. Looked up from germline, CDR1 is GTSNPN and CDR2 is SVGIG (reference sequence). V lost 0 bases, J lost 1 base, and 6 bases lay in between. CDR3 residues: CAWSVALQETQYF. The DNA of the CDR3 is TGTGCCTGGAGTGTAGCGCTCCAAGAGACCCAGTACTTC. Full variable domain (remainder filled in from reference TRBV30 and TRBJ2-5): SQTIHQWPATLVQPVGSPLSLECTVEGTSNPNLYWYRQAAGRGLQLLFYSVGIGQISSEVPQNLSASRPQDRQFILSSKKLLLSDSGFYLCAWSVALQETQYFGPGTRLLVL.

The rearrangement links TRBV7-8 to TRBJ2-1; D possibly corresponds to TRBD2 (5 bases). The V end lost 4 bases, the J end lost 0 bases, and 10 bases lay between the germline ends. The germline V gene has CDR1 SGHVS and CDR2 FQNEAQ. This CDR3 spans 15 amino acids. CDR3 DNA sequence: TGTGCCAGCAGCTACCTAGGGAGCTCCTACAATGAGCAGTTCTTC. This codes for CASSYLGSSYNEQFF.

This chain connects TRBV28 to TRBJ2-5; possible D gene TRBD2, 6 bases. Looked up from germline, CDR1 is MDHEN and CDR2 is SYDVKM. Trimming left V 1 base short and J 4 bases short, with 16 bases between. CDR3 length equals 16 residues. CDR3 DNA sequence: TGTGCCAGCAGTTTATTAGGTGTTGGGGGAGGAGAGACCCAGTACTTC. Translating gives CASSLLGVGGGETQYF.